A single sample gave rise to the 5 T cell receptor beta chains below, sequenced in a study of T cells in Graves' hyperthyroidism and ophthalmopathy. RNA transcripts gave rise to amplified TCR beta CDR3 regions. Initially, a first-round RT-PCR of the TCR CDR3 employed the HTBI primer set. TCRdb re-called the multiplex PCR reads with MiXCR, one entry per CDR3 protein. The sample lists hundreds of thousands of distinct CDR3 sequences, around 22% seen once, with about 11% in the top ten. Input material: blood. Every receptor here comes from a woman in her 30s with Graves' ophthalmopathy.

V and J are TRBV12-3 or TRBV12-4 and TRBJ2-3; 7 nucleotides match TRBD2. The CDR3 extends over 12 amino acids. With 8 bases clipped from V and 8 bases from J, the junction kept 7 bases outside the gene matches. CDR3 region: CASELAFGTQYF. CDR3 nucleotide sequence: TGTGCCAGCGAACTAGCGTTCGGTACGCAGTATTTT.

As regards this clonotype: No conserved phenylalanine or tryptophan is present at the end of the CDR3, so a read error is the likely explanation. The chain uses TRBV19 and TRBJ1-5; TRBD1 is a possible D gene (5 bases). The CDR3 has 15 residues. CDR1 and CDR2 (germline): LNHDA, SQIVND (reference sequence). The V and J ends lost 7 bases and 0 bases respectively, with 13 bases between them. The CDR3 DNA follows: TGTGCCAGTAAGGGGCAGCCCTATAGCAATCAGCCCCAGCATCTT. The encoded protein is CASKGQPYSNQPQHL.

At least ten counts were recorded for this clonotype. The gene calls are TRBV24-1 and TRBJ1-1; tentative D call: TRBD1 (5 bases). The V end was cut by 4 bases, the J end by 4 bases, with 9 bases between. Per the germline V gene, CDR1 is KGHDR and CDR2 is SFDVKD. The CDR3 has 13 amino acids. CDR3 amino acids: CATSETGLTEAFF. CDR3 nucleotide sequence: TGTGCCACCAGTGAAACAGGTCTCACTGAAGCTTTCTTT.

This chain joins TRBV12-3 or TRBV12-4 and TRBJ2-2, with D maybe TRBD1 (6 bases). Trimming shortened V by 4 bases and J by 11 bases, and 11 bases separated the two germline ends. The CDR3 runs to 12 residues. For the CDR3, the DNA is TGTGCCAGCAGTTCGGACAGCGTAGAGCTGTTTTTT. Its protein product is CASSSDSVELFF.

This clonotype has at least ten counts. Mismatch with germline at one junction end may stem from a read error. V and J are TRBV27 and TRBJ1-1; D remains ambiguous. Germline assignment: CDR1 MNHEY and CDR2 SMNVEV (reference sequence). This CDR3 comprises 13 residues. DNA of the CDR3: TGTGCCAGCCAAAGGACGGAGAACACTGGAGCTTTCTTT. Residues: CASQRTENTGAFF.